This T cell receptor (beta chain) was identified in a study of post-analysis software for immune sequencing data. About the research overall: Several disease courses (relapsing-remitting, secondary progressive and progressive-relapsing) of multiple sclerosis were included. Overall study findings and caveats: Those with multiple sclerosis, the patient group, showed significantly lower normalized Chao1 diversity than controls. Batch-matched samples strongly co-clustered by F measure. Controls showed lower frequencies than patients for roughly five TRBV segments, and TRBV5-6, TRBV5-1 and TRBV20-1 were among these.

Tagging with unique molecular identifiers was a feature of the TCR beta cDNA libraries. Approximately 450,000 cDNA molecules were recovered from an input of 1 to 10 million T cells. TCRdb analysed the PCR reads with MiXCR anew, one entry per CDR3 protein. The sample records fewer than 850,000 distinct CDR3 sequences, roughly 29% being singletons. Comments on this clonotype: The antigen is not known. An end of the junction differs from the germline gene, which may be a read error.

Germline CDR1 and CDR2: SGHRS and YFSETQ. There are 14 residues in the CDR3. This rearrangement joins TRBV5-1 to TRBJ2-1, with 12 bases fitting TRBD2. The sample taken for sequencing was blood. The receptor was isolated from a girl aged 10 to 17 with multiple sclerosis. The CDR3 loop reads CAGSWGTSGNEQFF. The CDR3 coding sequence is TGCGCCGGCAGCTGGGGGACTAGCGGGAATGAGCAGTTCTTC.